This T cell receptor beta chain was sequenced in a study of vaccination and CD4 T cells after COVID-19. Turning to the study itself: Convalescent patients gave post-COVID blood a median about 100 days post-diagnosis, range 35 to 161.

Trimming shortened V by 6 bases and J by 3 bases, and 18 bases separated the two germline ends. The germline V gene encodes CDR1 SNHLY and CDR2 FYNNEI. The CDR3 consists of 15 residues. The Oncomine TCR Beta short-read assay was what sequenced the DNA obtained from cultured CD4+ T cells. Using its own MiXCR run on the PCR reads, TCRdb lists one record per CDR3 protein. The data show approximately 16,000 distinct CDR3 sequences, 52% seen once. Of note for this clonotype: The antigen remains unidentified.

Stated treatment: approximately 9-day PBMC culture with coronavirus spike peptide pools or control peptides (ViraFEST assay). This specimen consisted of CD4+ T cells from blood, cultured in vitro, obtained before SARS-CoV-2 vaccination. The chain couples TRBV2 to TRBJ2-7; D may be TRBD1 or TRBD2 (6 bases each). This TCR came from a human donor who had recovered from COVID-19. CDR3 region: CASRGGGPLIYEQYF. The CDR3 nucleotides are TGTGCCAGCAGGGGGGGCGGACCCCTAATCTACGAGCAGTACTTC.